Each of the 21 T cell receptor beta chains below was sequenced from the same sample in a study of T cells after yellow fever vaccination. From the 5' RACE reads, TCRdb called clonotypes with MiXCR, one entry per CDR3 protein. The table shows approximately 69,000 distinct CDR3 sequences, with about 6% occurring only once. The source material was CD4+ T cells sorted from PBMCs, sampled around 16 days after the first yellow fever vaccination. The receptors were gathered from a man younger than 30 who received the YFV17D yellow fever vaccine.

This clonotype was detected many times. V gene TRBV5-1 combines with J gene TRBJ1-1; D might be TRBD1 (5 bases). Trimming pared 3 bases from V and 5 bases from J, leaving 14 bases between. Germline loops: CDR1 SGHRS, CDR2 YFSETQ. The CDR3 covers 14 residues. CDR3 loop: CASSSKTAETEAFF. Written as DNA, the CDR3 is TGCGCCAGCAGCTCAAAGACAGCGGAGACTGAAGCTTTCTTT.

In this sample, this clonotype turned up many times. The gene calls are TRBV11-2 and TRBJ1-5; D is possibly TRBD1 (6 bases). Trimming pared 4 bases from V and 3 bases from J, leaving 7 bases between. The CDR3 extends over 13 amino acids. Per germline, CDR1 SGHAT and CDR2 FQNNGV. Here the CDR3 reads CASSSGDNQPQHF. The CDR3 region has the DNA TGTGCCAGCAGCTCAGGGGACAATCAGCCCCAGCATTTT. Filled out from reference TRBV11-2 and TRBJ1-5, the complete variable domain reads EAGVAQSPRYKIIEKRQSVAFWCNPISGHATLYWYQQILGQGPKLLIQFQNNGVVDDSQLPKDRFSAERLKGVDSTLKIQPAKLEDSAVYLCASSSGDNQPQHFGDGTRLSIL.

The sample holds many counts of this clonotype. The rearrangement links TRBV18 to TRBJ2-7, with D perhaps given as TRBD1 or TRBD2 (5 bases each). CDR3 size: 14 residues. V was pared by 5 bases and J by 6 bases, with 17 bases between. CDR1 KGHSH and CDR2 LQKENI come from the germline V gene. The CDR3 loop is CASSSSGLRLEQYF. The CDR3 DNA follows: TGTGCCAGCTCATCCTCGGGGCTCAGGCTCGAGCAGTACTTC.

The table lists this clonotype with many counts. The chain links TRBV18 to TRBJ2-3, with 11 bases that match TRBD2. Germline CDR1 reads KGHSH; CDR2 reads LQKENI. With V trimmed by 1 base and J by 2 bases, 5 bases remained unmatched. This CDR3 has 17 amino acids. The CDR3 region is CASSPLLAGGPTDTQYF. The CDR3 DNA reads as TGTGCCAGCTCACCACTCCTAGCGGGGGGCCCCACAGATACGCAGTATTTT.

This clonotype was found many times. As DNA, the CDR3 is TGTGCCAGCAGCTTTGGCTGGGACACCGGGGAGCTGTTTTTT. As protein: CASSFGWDTGELFF. J is TRBJ2-2 and V is TRBV7-2; D remains ambiguous. CDR1 and CDR2 (germline): SGHTA, FQGNSA. The CDR3 extends over 14 amino acids. V lost 3 bases and J lost 3, with 8 bases in between. Based on the CDR3 plus reference TRBV7-2 and TRBJ2-2, the full variable domain is GAGVSQSPSNKVTEKGKDVELRCDPISGHTALYWYRQSLGQGLEFLIYFQGNSAPDKSGLPSDRFSAERTGGSVSTLTIQRTQQEDSAVYLCASSFGWDTGELFFGEGSRLTVL.

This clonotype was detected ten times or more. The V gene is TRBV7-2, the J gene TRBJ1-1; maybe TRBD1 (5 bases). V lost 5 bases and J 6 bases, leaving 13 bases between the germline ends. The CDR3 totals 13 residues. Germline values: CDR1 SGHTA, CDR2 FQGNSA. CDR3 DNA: TGTGCCAGCAGCCGGGGATGGGGCGCTGAAGCTTTCTTT. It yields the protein CASSRGWGAEAFF.

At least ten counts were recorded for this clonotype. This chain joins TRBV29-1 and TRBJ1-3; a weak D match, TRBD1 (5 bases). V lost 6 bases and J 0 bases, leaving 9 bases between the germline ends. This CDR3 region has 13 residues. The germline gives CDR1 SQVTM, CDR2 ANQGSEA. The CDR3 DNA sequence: TGCAGCGTCGGGACCCACTCTGGAAACACCATATATTTT. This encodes CSVGTHSGNTIYF.

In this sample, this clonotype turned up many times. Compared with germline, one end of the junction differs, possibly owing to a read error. The DNA of the CDR3 is TGCGCCAGCAGCTCTACCGGGACTAGCGGGGATGAGCACTTCTTC. The encoded protein is CASSSTGTSGDEHFF. The chain uses TRBV5-1 and TRBJ2-1, with 13 bases that match TRBD2. Germline V gives CDR1 SGHRS, CDR2 YFSETQ. The CDR3 is made up of 15 amino acids.

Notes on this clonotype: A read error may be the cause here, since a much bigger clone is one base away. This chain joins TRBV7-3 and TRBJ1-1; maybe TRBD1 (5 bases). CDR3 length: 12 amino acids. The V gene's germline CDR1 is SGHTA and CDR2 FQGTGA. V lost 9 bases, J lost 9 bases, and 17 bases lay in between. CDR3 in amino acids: CARSTGPGQAFF. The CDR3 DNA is TGTGCCAGAAGCACGGGGCCAGGGCAAGCTTTCTTT.

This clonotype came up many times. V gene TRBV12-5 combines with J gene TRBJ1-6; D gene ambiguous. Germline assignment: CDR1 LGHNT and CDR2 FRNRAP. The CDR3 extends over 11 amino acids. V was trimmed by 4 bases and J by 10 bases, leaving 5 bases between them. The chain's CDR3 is CASGSESPLHF. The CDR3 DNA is TGTGCTAGTGGTTCCGAGTCACCCCTCCACTTT.

Here the CDR3 reads CASSGASGTEVEQYF. Here the CDR3 DNA reads TGTGCCAGTAGTGGCGCCTCCGGGACAGAGGTCGAGCAGTACTTC. The chain employs TRBV19 and TRBJ2-7, with 7 bases that match TRBD1. The V gene's germline CDR1 is LNHDA and CDR2 SQIVND (reference sequence). The CDR3 runs to 15 residues. Germline trimming cut 5 bases from V and 6 bases from J; bases unmatched to any gene: 13.

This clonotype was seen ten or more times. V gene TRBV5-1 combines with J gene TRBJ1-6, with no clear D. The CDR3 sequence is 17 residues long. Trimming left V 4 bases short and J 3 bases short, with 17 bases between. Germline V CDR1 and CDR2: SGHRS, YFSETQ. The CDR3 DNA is TGCGCCAGCAGCACCAACCCAGGAAGCCACTATAATTCACCCCTCCACTTT. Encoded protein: CASSTNPGSHYNSPLHF.

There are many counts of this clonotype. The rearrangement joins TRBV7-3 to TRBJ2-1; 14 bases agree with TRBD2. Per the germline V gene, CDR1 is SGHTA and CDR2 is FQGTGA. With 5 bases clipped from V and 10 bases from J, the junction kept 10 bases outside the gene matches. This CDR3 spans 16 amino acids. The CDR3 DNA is TGTGCCAGCAGCCAGGGGACTAGCGGGGGCCTGGGGGAGCAGTTCTTC. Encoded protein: CASSQGTSGGLGEQFF.

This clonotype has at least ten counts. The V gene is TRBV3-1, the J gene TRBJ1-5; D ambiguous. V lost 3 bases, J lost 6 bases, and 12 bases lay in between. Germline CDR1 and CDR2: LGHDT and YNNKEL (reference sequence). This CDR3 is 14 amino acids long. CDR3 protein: CASSQDPGVQPQHF. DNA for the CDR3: TGTGCCAGCAGCCAGGATCCTGGTGTTCAGCCCCAGCATTTT.

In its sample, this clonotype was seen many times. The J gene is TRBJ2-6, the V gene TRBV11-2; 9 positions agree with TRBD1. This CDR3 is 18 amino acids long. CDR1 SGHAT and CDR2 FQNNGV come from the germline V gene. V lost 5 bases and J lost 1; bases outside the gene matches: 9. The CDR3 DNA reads TGTGCCAGCAGCAGCCGGGACAGGGTCGCTTCTGGGGCCAACGTCCTGACTTTC. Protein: CASSSRDRVASGANVLTF.

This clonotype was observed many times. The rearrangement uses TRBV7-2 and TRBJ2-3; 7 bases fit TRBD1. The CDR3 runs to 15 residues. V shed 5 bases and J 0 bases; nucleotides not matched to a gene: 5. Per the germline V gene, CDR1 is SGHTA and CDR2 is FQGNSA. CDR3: CASSRGQISTDTQYF. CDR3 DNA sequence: TGTGCCAGCAGCAGGGGACAGATAAGCACAGATACGCAGTATTTT.

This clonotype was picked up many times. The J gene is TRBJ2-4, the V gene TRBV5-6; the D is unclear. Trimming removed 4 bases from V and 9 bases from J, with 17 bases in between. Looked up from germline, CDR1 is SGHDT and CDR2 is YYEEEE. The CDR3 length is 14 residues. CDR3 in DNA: TGTGCCAGCAGCACCCCGGTTAAGGCCGGCATTCAGTACTTC. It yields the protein CASSTPVKAGIQYF.

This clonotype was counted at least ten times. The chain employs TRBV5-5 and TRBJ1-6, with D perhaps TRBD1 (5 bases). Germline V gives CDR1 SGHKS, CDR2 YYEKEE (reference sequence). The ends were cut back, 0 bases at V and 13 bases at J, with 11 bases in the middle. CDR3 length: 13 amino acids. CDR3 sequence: CASSLAGTRPLHF. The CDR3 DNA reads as TGTGCCAGCAGCTTGGCAGGGACCCGGCCCCTCCACTTT.

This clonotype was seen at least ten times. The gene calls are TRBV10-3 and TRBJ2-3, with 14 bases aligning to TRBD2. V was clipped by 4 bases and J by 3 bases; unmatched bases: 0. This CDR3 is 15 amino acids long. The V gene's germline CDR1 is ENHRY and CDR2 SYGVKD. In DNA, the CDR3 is TGTGCCATCAGTGGGACTAGCGGGGGGACAGATACGCAGTATTTT. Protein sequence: CAISGTSGGTDTQYF.

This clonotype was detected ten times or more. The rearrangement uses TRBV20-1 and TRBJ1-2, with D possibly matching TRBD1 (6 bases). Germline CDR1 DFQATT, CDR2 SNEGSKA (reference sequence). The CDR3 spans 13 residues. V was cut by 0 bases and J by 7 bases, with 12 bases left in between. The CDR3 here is CSARDGTSGGYTF. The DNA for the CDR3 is TGCAGTGCTAGAGATGGGACATCGGGTGGCTACACCTTC.

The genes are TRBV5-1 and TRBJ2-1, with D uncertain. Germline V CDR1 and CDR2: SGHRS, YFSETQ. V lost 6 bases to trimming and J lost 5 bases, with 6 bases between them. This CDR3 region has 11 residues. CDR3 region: CASIANNEQFF. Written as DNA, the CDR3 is TGCGCCAGCATTGCCAACAATGAGCAGTTCTTC.